The rows below give T cell receptor beta chains drawn from one sample of a study of blood T cell repertoires in COVID-19. The protocol was immunoSEQ multiplex PCR, while the TCRdb copy is restricted to in-frame clones and leaves out a portion. Among around 100,000 clones, roughly 87% were seen once, and the ten largest hold approximately 7%. Material: peripheral blood. All receptors come from a man aged 25 to 40 in a cohort sampled during active COVID-19. CDR3s include the opening cysteine and the closing phenylalanine or tryptophan. Fields, in order: J gene, D gene, V gene, clone size, CDR3 protein, CDR3 DNA. The D gene is left open where the match is weak. Expanded clones are given a class, and other clones once, few, many or no size at all.

>TRBJ1-5|-|TRBV6-1|few
CASSEYPKQDQPQHF
TGTGCCAGCAGTGAATATCCGAAGCAAGATCAGCCCCAGCATTTT
>TRBJ1-1|TRBD1|TRBV30|-
CAWSPGTGSTEAFF
TGTGCCTGGAGTCCCGGGACAGGGAGCACTGAAGCTTTCTTT
>TRBJ1-3|-|TRBV4-3|-
CASSPIRGSGNTIYF
TGCGCCAGCAGTCCAATCCGGGGGTCTGGAAACACCATATATTTT
>TRBJ2-1|TRBD2|TRBV24-1|-
CATSDGETGLANEQFF
TGTGCCACCAGTGACGGCGAGACGGGACTAGCAAATGAGCAGTTCTTC
>TRBJ2-3|-|TRBV6-2/TRBV6-3|once
CASSGQSLDTQYF
TGTGCCAGCAGCGGACAGTCTTTAGATACGCAGTATTTT
>TRBJ2-7|-|TRBV7-9|-
CASSHAGTFYEQYF
TGTGCCAGCAGCCACGCCGGGACTTTCTACGAGCAGTACTTC
>TRBJ1-2|TRBD1|TRBV2|-
CASSRETGNGYTF
TGTGCCAGCTCCAGGGAGACAGGGAATGGCTACACCTTC
>TRBJ1-3|-|TRBV2|few
CASRTGAGNTIYF
TGTGCCAGCAGGACGGGGGCTGGAAACACCATATATTTT
>TRBJ1-2|-|TRBV7-3|-
CASSPNSAGNYGYTF
TGTGCCAGCAGCCCTAACTCGGCAGGGAACTATGGCTACACCTTC
>TRBJ2-7|-|TRBV11-2|once
CASSLGDIYEQYF
TGTGCCAGCAGCTTAGGCGATATTTACGAGCAGTACTTC
>TRBJ1-6|-|TRBV7-2|-
CASSLGPGNGSPLHF
TGTGCCAGCAGCTTAGGGCCGGGGAACGGGTCACCCCTCCACTTT
>TRBJ2-4|-|TRBV9|-
CASSEGVAKNIQYF
TGTGCCAGCAGCGAAGGGGTTGCCAAAAACATTCAGTACTTC
>TRBJ2-2|-|TRBV3-1/TRBV3-2|-
CASSQVVDRYTGELFF
TGTGCCAGCAGCCAAGTGGTGGACAGATACACCGGGGAGCTGTTTTTT
>TRBJ2-1|TRBD1|TRBV19|-
CASSIPGTGIRGEQFF
TGTGCCAGTAGTATCCCAGGGACAGGGATCCGGGGTGAGCAGTTCTTC
>TRBJ2-5|-|TRBV23-1|-
CASSQSAGPPGSQETQYF
TGCGCCAGCAGTCAATCGGCGGGCCCACCGGGGAGCCAAGAGACCCAGTACTTC
>TRBJ1-4|-|TRBV6-5|-
CASSPQTGLNEKLFF
TGTGCCAGCAGTCCACAGACAGGCCTTAATGAAAAACTGTTTTTT
>TRBJ2-3|-|TRBV29-1|-
CSVWFRSSTDTQYF
TGCAGCGTTTGGTTTAGATCTAGCACAGATACGCAGTATTTT
>TRBJ2-7|TRBD2|TRBV6-1|-
CASSEAGGTGYEQYF
TGTGCCAGCAGTGAAGCGGGAGGGACCGGGTACGAGCAGTACTTC
>TRBJ1-3|-|TRBV28|-
CASTPLRGNTIYF
TGTGCCAGCACGCCACTACGGGGAAACACCATATATTTT
>TRBJ1-1|TRBD1|TRBV4-1|-
CASSQDGQGITGTEAFF
TGCGCCAGCAGCCAAGATGGACAGGGGATCACTGGGACTGAAGCTTTCTTT
>TRBJ2-3|-|TRBV6-4|-
CASSSSGWADTQYF
TGTGCCAGCAGTTCGTCGGGGTGGGCAGATACGCAGTATTTT